The TCR beta chain under discussion was sequenced for a study of low-dose radiotherapy and immunotherapy resistance in tumors. Time point indicated: before trial treatment. This clonotype was detected ten times or more. The CDR3 length is 17 residues. Trimming stripped 0 bases from V and 4 bases from J, with 15 bases between. Germline V CDR1 and CDR2: MRHNA, SNTAGT. TRAV- and TRBV-specific primers were used for first-strand cDNA, which covered alpha and beta chains. The PCR that amplified TCRs ran for approximately 20 cycles, relying on a constant-region primer and a V-primer adapter. TCRdb reprocessed the reads via MiXCR and lists one record per CDR3 protein. The repertoire holds tens of thousands of distinct CDR3 sequences, with 18% as singletons.

The sequence derives from a male donor with prostate cancer. The V and J genes are TRBV6-4 and TRBJ2-2, with a weak D call TRBD2 (5 bases). Sequenced here: PBMCs, sampled before treatment. CDR3: CASSDSILAGVTGELFF. The CDR3 DNA reads as TGTGCCAGCAGTGACTCAATTCTAGCCGGTGTCACCGGGGAGCTGTTTTTT.